The source of this T cell receptor (beta chain) is a study of T cells expressing NK-cell markers. Study in general: It was sorted CD3+CD56+NKG2C+, CD3+CD56+NKG2C- and CD3+CD56-NKG2C+ T cells that supplied the TCR beta repertoires. Among eight sequenced donors, seven carried HCMV seropositivity while one was seronegative.

There are 15 residues in the CDR3. Notes on this clonotype: The antigen is undetermined.

Study-wide findings and caveats: Evidence did not settle whether expanded NKG2C+ T cell clones targeted HCMV.

5'RACE template switching built TCR beta cDNA with unique molecular identifiers. TCRdb re-called the 5' RACE reads; one entry per CDR3 protein, DNA not given. This table holds about 180,000 distinct CDR3 sequences. The sequence was obtained from a man aged 18-70 years in good health. Sample: blood T cells: a sorted CD56 or NKG2C T cell subset, CD4+ or CD8+ T cells, or bulk PBMC T cells (not recorded which). This rearrangement joins TRBV12-3 or TRBV12-4 to TRBJ2-3; TCRdb proposes TRBD2, but this gene call is untestable without DNA. The CDR3 sequence is CASNLLAGGTDTQYF.